A single sample is the source of the 23 T cell receptor beta chains below, sequenced in a study of T cells in Graves' hyperthyroidism and ophthalmopathy. TCR beta CDR3 region amplification was performed from RNA transcripts. The study used the HTBI primer set for a first-round RT-PCR of the TCR CDR3. MiXCR, applied by TCRdb to the multiplex PCR reads, yields one record per CDR3 protein. The repertoire holds around 290,000 distinct CDR3 sequences, with more than 15% as singletons. The sequenced material came from blood. These receptors were collected from a woman between 55 and 75 years old with Graves' ophthalmopathy.

This clonotype was recorded many times. This chain links TRBV5-1 with TRBJ2-3, with 8 bases identical to TRBD2. The V segment lost 4 bases and the J segment 2 bases; nucleotides outside the gene matches: 3. CDR3 length: 14 residues. Germline V gene data show CDR1 as SGHRS and CDR2 as YFSETQ. This chain's CDR3 is CASSPGGDTDTQYF. The DNA for the CDR3 is TGCGCCAGCAGCCCGGGAGGGGACACAGATACGCAGTATTTT.

This rearrangement joins TRBV20-1 to TRBJ1-5; D remains ambiguous. Germline values: CDR1 DFQATT, CDR2 SNEGSKA (reference sequence). The germline V and J ends were trimmed by 0 bases and 9 bases, with 18 bases remaining between them. The length of the CDR3 is 15 residues. The CDR3 nucleotides read TGCAGTGCTAGAGATTTTGGGCAGGAGGCCGGGCCCCAGCATTTT. Its protein product is CSARDFGQEAGPQHF.

The chain carries TRBV20-1 and TRBJ2-2; D remains unclear. CDR1 is DFQATT and CDR2 is SNEGSKA in the germline V gene (reference sequence). The V and J ends lost 6 bases and 0 bases respectively, with 8 bases between them. The CDR3 has 13 residues. This CDR3 reads CSAKAPNTGELFF. CDR3 nucleotide sequence: TGCAGTGCAAAAGCCCCGAACACCGGGGAGCTGTTTTTT.

This clonotype was detected only a few times. J is TRBJ2-1 and V is TRBV24-1; D ambiguous. Germline lookup yields CDR1 KGHDR and CDR2 SFDVKD. The germline V and J ends were trimmed by 3 bases and 1 base, with 9 bases remaining between them. The CDR3 contains 15 residues. This CDR3 reads CATSDTAKSYNEQFF. The DNA for the CDR3 is TGTGCCACCAGTGATACGGCCAAATCCTACAATGAGCAGTTCTTC.

This clonotype was observed at least ten times. The chain combines TRBV20-1 with TRBJ2-7; D possibly corresponds to TRBD1 (6 bases). Trimming removed 6 bases at V and 1 base at J, with 16 bases between. The CDR3 length is 14 residues. Germline V gene data show CDR1 as DFQATT and CDR2 as SNEGSKA (reference sequence). The CDR3 bases are TGCAGTGCCCGCAGCATAACAGGGTCCTACGAGCAGTACTTC. It is translated as CSARSITGSYEQYF.

The chain uses TRBV27 and TRBJ1-4, with 10 nucleotides matching TRBD1. Trimming at V came to 4 bases and at J to 7 bases, leaving 12 bases not matched to a gene. The germline V gene encodes CDR1 MNHEY and CDR2 SMNVEV (reference sequence). This CDR3 spans 17 amino acids. CDR3 loop: CASSYLLGGTGVEKLFF. Written as DNA, the CDR3 is TGTGCCAGCAGTTACCTCTTGGGGGGGACAGGGGTTGAAAAACTGTTTTTT. Full variable domain (missing parts from reference TRBV27 and TRBJ1-4): EAQVTQNPRYLITVTGKKLTVTCSQNMNHEYMSWYRQDPGLGLRQIYYSMNVEVTDKGDVPEGYKVSRKEKRNFPLILESPSPNQTSLYFCASSYLLGGTGVEKLFFGSGTQLSVL.

The rearrangement uses TRBV29-1 and TRBJ1-1, with D perhaps TRBD1 (5 bases). Germline values: CDR1 SQVTM, CDR2 ANQGSEA. V lost 6 bases and J lost 7, with 12 bases in between. This CDR3 contains 11 residues. The CDR3 sequence is CSVGTKSEAFF. The CDR3 coding sequence is TGCAGCGTCGGGACGAAAAGTGAAGCTTTCTTT.

Concerning this clonotype itself: This may be a read error, as it is one base from a much larger clone. The V call is TRBV19, the J call TRBJ1-4; perhaps TRBD1 as D (6 bases). This CDR3 spans 14 amino acids. V lost 10 bases and J lost 6, with 18 bases in between. The germline gives CDR1 LNHDA, CDR2 SQIVND (reference sequence). The CDR3 DNA follows: TGTGCCACCGCGACCGAGACAGGATATGAAAAACTGTTTTTT. Protein sequence: CATATETGYEKLFF.

Notes on this clonotype: A single base separates this from a much larger clone, so it may be a read error. This chain joins TRBV28 and TRBJ2-5; TRBD2 agrees at 8 bases. Per germline, CDR1 MDHEN and CDR2 SYDVKM. CDR3 size: 15 residues. In DNA, the CDR3 is TGTGCCTGCAGCTCACTAGCGGAGAGACAAGAGACCCAGTACTTC. Translation gives CACSSLAERQETQYF.

The rearrangement joins TRBV20-1 to TRBJ2-4; D is uncertain. The CDR3 runs to 17 residues. V was cut by 2 bases and J by 4 bases, with 21 bases left in between. The germline V gene has CDR1 DFQATT and CDR2 SNEGSKA (reference sequence). The CDR3 is CSARSLGLDVGKNIQYF. The CDR3 DNA sequence: TGCAGTGCTAGATCCCTTGGGTTGGACGTTGGAAAAAACATTCAGTACTTC.

This clonotype was seen many times. As DNA, the CDR3 is TGCAGTGCACCGTCGGAAACTGAAGCTTTCTTT. Amino acids: CSAPSETEAFF. The chain couples TRBV20-1 to TRBJ1-1; no firm D call. The V end lost 6 bases, the J end lost 5 bases, and 10 bases lay between the germline ends. CDR3 length: 11 amino acids. Germline CDR1 is DFQATT and CDR2 is SNEGSKA (reference sequence).

The rearrangement uses TRBV5-1 and TRBJ1-3; D not certain. This CDR3 region has 14 residues. Trimming removed 4 bases from V and 2 bases from J, with 10 bases in between. Germline CDR1 and CDR2: SGHRS and YFSETQ. This chain's CDR3 is CASSINTAGNTIYF. In DNA, the CDR3 is TGCGCCAGCAGCATAAACACGGCTGGAAACACCATATATTTT.

This clonotype showed up many times. The chain uses TRBV20-1 and TRBJ2-7, with 8 nucleotides matching TRBD1. Germline loops: CDR1 DFQATT, CDR2 SNEGSKA (reference sequence). The trim removed 6 bases at V and 2 bases at J, leaving 21 bases unmatched. The length of the CDR3 is 18 residues. The CDR3 loop is CSAQLIYTDRGRAYEQYF. The CDR3, as DNA: TGCAGTGCCCAACTAATCTACACTGACAGGGGAAGGGCCTACGAGCAGTACTTC.

The sample holds a few counts of this clonotype. Relative to the germline gene, one junction end is altered; a read error may explain this. V usage is TRBV29-1 and J usage is TRBJ1-1; D is unclear. This CDR3 comprises 9 residues. Germline CDR1 and CDR2: SQVTM and ANQGSEA. The CDR3 region is CSVEESGLF. As DNA, the CDR3 is TGCAGCGTTGAAGAGTCGGGCCTCTTT.

The V and J genes are TRBV6-5 and TRBJ1-2; D gene ambiguous. CDR3 length: 14 amino acids. CDR1 is MNHEY and CDR2 is SVGAGI in the germline V gene. V shed 0 bases and J shed 5 bases, with 10 bases lying between them. The CDR3 DNA sequence: TGTGCCAGCAGTTACTCAGGCGGGATTTATGGCTACACCTTC. Translating gives CASSYSGGIYGYTF.

This clonotype was observed many times. The chain has TRBV6-5 and TRBJ2-1; 10 bases are shared with TRBD1. The CDR3 is made up of 16 amino acids. The V gene's germline CDR1 is MNHEY and CDR2 SVGAGI. V was clipped by 0 bases and J by 3 bases; unmatched bases: 2. In DNA, the CDR3 is TGTGCCAGCAGTTACTCGGACAGGGGGAGCTACAATGAGCAGTTCTTC. Translated, it gives CASSYSDRGSYNEQFF.

This clonotype came up once. The chain combines TRBV5-5 with TRBJ2-6; D not resolved. The CDR3 is made up of 19 amino acids. Trimming took 4 bases from V and 0 from J, leaving 20 bases between them. Per the germline V gene, CDR1 is SGHKS and CDR2 is YYEKEE (reference sequence). The CDR3 sequence: CASSPLYVGVLSGANVLTF. CDR3 nucleotide sequence: TGTGCCAGCAGCCCCCTCTACGTAGGAGTCCTCTCTGGGGCCAACGTCCTGACTTTC.

Only one count was recorded for this clonotype. The rearrangement links TRBV4-2 to TRBJ2-7; no reliable D call. CDR3 length equals 13 residues. V lost 0 bases and J lost 2, with 5 bases in between. CDR1 and CDR2 (germline): LGHNA, YNFKEQ. Here the CDR3 reads CASSQDFTYEQYF. Here the CDR3 DNA reads TGTGCCAGCAGCCAAGATTTTACCTACGAGCAGTACTTC.

This clonotype was detected only a few times. The gene calls are TRBV5-4 and TRBJ2-2; 8 bases align to TRBD2. The germline gives CDR1 SGHNT, CDR2 YYREEE (reference sequence). This CDR3 comprises 16 residues. V trimming: 4 bases; J trimming: 6 bases; junction bases outside the gene matches: 11. The chain's CDR3 is CASSRSSGMEAGELFF. The DNA of the CDR3 is TGTGCCAGCAGCCGTAGTAGCGGGATGGAGGCCGGGGAGCTGTTTTTT.

This chain joins TRBV7-3 and TRBJ2-2; a possible D gene is TRBD2 (5 bases). The CDR3 covers 13 residues. Germline loops: CDR1 SGHTA, CDR2 FQGTGA. Deletions cut 0 bases from V and 7 bases from J, with 6 bases between. This CDR3 reads CASSLTRVGELFF. The CDR3 DNA is TGTGCCAGCAGCTTAACGAGGGTCGGGGAGCTGTTTTTT.

This clonotype showed up many times. This rearrangement joins TRBV18 to TRBJ2-1; D might be TRBD2 (6 bases). Germline assignment: CDR1 KGHSH and CDR2 LQKENI. This CDR3 region has 15 residues. V was pared by 3 bases and J by 5 bases, with 14 bases between. DNA of the CDR3: TGTGCCAGCTCACCCCGGAGGGCAGAAGACAATGAGCAGTTCTTC. Translation gives CASSPRRAEDNEQFF.

This clonotype has at least ten counts. The chain carries TRBV18 and TRBJ2-3; no clear D. CDR1 KGHSH and CDR2 LQKENI come from the germline V gene. V gave up 0 bases and J gave up 6 bases, with 7 bases separating them. There are 13 residues in the CDR3. The CDR3 sequence is CASSPPGWDTQYF. As DNA, the CDR3 is TGTGCCAGCTCACCACCGGGCTGGGATACGCAGTATTTT. Full variable domain (missing parts from reference TRBV18 and TRBJ2-3): NAGVMQNPRHLVRRRGQEARLRCSPMKGHSHVYWYRQLPEEGLKFMVYLQKENIIDESGMPKERFSAEFPKEGPSILRIQQVVRGDSAAYFCASSPPGWDTQYFGPGTRLTVL.

The chain combines TRBV18 with TRBJ1-2; TRBD1 matches 10 bases. V lost 3 bases, J lost 1 base, and 5 bases stayed unmatched. This CDR3 is built from 16 residues. Per germline, CDR1 KGHSH and CDR2 LQKENI. The CDR3 nucleotides read TGTGCCAGCTCACCGGGACAGGGGACTGTTAACTATGGCTACACCTTC. Residues: CASSPGQGTVNYGYTF.